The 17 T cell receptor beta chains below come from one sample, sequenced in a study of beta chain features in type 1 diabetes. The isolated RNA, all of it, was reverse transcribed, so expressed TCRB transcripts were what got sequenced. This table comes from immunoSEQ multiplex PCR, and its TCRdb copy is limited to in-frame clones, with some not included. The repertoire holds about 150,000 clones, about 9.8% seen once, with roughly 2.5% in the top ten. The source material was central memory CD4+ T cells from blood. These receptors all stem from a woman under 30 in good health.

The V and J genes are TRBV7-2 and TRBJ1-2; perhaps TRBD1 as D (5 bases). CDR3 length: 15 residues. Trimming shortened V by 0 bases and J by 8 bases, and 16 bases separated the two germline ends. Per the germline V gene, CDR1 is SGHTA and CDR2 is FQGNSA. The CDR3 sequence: CASSLASQGERGYTF. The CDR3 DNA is TGTGCCAGCAGCTTAGCAAGTCAGGGTGAGAGGGGCTACACCTTC.

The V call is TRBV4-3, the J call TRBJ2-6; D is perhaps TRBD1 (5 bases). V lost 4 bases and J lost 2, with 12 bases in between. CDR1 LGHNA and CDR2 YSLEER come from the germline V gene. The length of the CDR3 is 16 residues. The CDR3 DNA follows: TGCGCCAGCAGCCTAGTTAGGGGTGCTGGGGCCAACGTCCTGACTTTC. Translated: CASSLVRGAGANVLTF.

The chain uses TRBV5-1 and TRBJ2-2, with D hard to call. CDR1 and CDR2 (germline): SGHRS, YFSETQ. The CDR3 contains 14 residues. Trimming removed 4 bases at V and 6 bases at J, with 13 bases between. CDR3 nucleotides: TGCGCCAGCAGCCTCGGCGGCCTCCCCGGGGAGCTGTTTTTT. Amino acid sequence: CASSLGGLPGELFF.

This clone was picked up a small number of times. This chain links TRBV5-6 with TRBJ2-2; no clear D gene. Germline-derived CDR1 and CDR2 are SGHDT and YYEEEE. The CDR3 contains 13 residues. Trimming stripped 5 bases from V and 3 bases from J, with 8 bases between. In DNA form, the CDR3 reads TGTGCCAGCAGTTTAGATTACACCGGGGAGCTGTTTTTT. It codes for CASSLDYTGELFF.

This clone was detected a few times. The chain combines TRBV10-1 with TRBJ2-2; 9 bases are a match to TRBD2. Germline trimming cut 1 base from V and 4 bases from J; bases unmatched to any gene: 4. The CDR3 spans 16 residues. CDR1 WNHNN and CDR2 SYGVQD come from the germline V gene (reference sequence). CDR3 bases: TGCGCCAGCAGTGAGTTAGCGGGAGCGGGCACCGGGGAGCTGTTTTTT. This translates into CASSELAGAGTGELFF.

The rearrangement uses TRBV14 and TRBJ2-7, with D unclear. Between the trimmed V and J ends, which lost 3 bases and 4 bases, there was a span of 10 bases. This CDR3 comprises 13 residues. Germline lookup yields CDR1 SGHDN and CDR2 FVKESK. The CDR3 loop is CASSQSDLYEQYF. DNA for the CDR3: TGTGCCAGCAGCCAGAGCGACCTTTACGAGCAGTACTTC. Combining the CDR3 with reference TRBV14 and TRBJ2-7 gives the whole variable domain EAGVTQFPSHSVIEKGQTVTLRCDPISGHDNLYWYRRVMGKEIKFLLHFVKESKQDESGMPNNRFLAERTGGTYSTLKVQPAELEDSGVYFCASSQSDLYEQYFGPGTRLTVT.

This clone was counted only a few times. The CDR3 DNA follows: TGCAGCGTTCAAAGGAGACAGGGATCCTACAATGAGCAGTTCTTC. Protein product: CSVQRRQGSYNEQFF. The chain uses TRBV29-1 and TRBJ2-1, with TRBD1 matching over 7 bases. Germline V lookup: CDR1 SQVTM, CDR2 ANQGSEA. This CDR3 is 15 amino acids long. V lost 5 bases and J lost 1; bases outside the gene matches: 8.

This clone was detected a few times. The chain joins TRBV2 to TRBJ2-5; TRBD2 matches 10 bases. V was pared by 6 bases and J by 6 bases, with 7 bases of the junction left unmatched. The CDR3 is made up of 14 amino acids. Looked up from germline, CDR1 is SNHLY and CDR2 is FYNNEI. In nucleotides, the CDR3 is TGTGCCAGCAGCGGGACTAGCGAGGGGAAGACCCAGTACTTC. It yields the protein CASSGTSEGKTQYF. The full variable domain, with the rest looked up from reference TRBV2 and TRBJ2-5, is EPEVTQTPSHQVTQMGQEVILRCVPISNHLYFYWYRQILGQKVEFLVSFYNNEISEKSEIFDDQFSVERPDGSNFTLKIRSTKLEDSAMYFCASSGTSEGKTQYFGPGTRLLVL.

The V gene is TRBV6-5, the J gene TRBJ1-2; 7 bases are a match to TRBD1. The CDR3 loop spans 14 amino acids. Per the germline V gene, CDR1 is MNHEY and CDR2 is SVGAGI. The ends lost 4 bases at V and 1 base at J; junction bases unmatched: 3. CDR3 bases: TGTGCCAGCAGTTTGACAGGGATTAACTATGGCTACACCTTC. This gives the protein CASSLTGINYGYTF.

The CDR3 bases are TGTGCCAGCAGCGCGACACAGGTTCGTGGCACTGAAGCTTTCTTT. Amino acid sequence: CASSATQVRGTEAFF. V and J are TRBV7-2 and TRBJ1-1; D might be TRBD1 (5 bases). With 5 bases removed from V and 4 bases from J, the gap between germline ends came to 17 bases. CDR3 length: 15 residues. From germline, CDR1 is SGHTA and CDR2 FQGNSA.

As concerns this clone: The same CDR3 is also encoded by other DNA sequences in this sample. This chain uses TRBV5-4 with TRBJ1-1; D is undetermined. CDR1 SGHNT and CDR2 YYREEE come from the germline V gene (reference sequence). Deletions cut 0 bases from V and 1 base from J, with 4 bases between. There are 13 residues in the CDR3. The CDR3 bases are TGTGCCAGCAGCTTGGACAGGAACACTGAAGCTTTCTTT. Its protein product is CASSLDRNTEAFF.

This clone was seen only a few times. The CDR3 nucleotides are TGTGCCAGCAGCTCCCTCGGGGAGACCCAGTACTTC. Protein: CASSSLGETQYF. The gene calls are TRBV11-2 and TRBJ2-5; no firm D call. V lost 4 bases, J lost 5 bases, and 8 bases lay in between. CDR1 is SGHAT, CDR2 FQNNGV, per germline. This CDR3 is 12 amino acids long.

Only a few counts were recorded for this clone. The CDR3: CASSSGTDYGYTF. CDR3 bases: TGTGCCAGCAGTTCGGGAACCGACTATGGCTACACCTTC. This chain uses TRBV28 with TRBJ1-2; D gene ambiguous. The length of the CDR3 is 13 residues. The V end was cut by 4 bases, the J end by 3 bases, with 9 bases between. From germline, CDR1 is MDHEN and CDR2 SYDVKM.

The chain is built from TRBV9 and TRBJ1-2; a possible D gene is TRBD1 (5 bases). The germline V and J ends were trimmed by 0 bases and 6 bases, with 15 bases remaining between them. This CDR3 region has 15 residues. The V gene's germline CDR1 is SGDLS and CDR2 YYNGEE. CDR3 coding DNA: TGTGCCAGCAGCGTAGGGGGGGGAGGTCTTCATGGCTACACCTTC. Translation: CASSVGGGGLHGYTF.

The CDR3 DNA is TGTGCCAGCAGTTCTACGACAGGGGGAGAAGGCTACACCTTC. Protein: CASSSTTGGEGYTF. The V gene is TRBV27, the J gene TRBJ1-2, with 9 bases aligning to TRBD1. Per the germline V gene, CDR1 is MNHEY and CDR2 is SMNVEV (reference sequence). V lost 4 bases to trimming and J lost 8 bases; unmatched junction nucleotides: 8. CDR3 length: 14 residues.

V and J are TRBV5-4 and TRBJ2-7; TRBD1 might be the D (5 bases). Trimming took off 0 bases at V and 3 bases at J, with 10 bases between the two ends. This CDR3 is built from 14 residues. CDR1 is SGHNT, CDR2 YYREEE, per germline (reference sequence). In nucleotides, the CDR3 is TGTGCCAGCAGCTTGGAAGGGGTCTTCTACGAGCAGTACTTC. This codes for CASSLEGVFYEQYF. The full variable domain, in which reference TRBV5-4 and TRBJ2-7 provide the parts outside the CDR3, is ETGVTQSPTHLIKTRGQQVTLRCSSQSGHNTVSWYQQALGQGPQFIFQYYREEENGRGNFPPRFSGLQFPNYSSELNVNALELDDSALYLCASSLEGVFYEQYFGPGTRLTVT.

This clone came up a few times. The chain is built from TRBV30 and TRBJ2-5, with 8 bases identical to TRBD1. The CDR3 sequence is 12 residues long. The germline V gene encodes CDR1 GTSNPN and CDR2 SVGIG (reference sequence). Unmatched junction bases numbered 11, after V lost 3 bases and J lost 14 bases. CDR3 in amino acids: CAWRYQGATQYF. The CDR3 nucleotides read TGTGCCTGGAGGTATCAGGGGGCGACACAATACTTC.